A selection of T cell receptor beta chains follows, all from one sample in a study of blood T cell repertoires in COVID-19. Data came from immunoSEQ multiplex PCR; TCRdb stores just in-frame clones and leaves some out. The sample has 180,000 or so clones; about 89% are singletons. Sequencing was carried out using peripheral blood. The receptors were gathered from a man aged 35-49 years with active or convalescent COVID-19. Both conserved end residues are part of each CDR3. A D gene is named only where the DNA matches it firmly. Part of the rows lack a size; the others show once, few, many or a class for expanded clones.

>TRBV5-1|few|TRBD1|TRBJ2-2
TGCGCCAGCAGCTTTCAGGGGGCCCGCACCGGGGAGCTGTTTTTT
CASSFQGARTGELFF
>TRBV30|.|.|TRBJ1-1
TGTGCCTGGAGTGTGGCCAGGGCTTTGAGGGAAGCTTTCTTT
CAWSVARALREAFF
>TRBV28|.|.|TRBJ1-5
TGTGCCAGCAGGAGCCAAAATCAGCCCCAGCATTTT
CASRSQNQPQHF
>TRBV7-6|.|TRBD1|TRBJ2-5
TGTGCCAGCAGCTCCCAGCCCCAACAGGGGTATGAGACCCAGTACTTC
CASSSQPQQGYETQYF
>TRBV10-3|.|TRBD1|TRBJ2-3
TGTGCCATCAGCCTGGGACAGTTCCTCACAGATACGCAGTATTTT
CAISLGQFLTDTQYF
>TRBV28|.|TRBD1|TRBJ1-1
TGTGCCAGCAGGAAAACAGGGGGCTTGGAAGCTTTCTTT
CASRKTGGLEAFF
>TRBV5-1|.|.|TRBJ2-3
TGCGCCAGCAGCTCCAGGGATACGCAGTATTTT
CASSSRDTQYF
>TRBV5-1|once|TRBD1|TRBJ2-7
TGCGCCAGCAGCTTGGGGACAGGGTTCTACGAGCAGTACTTC
CASSLGTGFYEQYF
>TRBV6-1|once|.|TRBJ1-1
TGTGCCAGCGCCGCGACAGGGAACACTGAAGCTTTCTTT
CASAATGNTEAFF
>TRBV4-3|.|TRBD2|TRBJ2-4
TGCGCCAGCAGCCAAGGGACTAGCGGGGGGGCCCGGAACATTCAGTACTTC
CASSQGTSGGARNIQYF